These 3 T cell receptor beta chains were all obtained from the same sample, sequenced in a study of blood T cell repertoires in COVID-19. Clones were read by immunoSEQ multiplex PCR, and TCRdb kept only the in-frame ones, dropping some. The sample has nearly 100,000 clones, about 80% seen once. Sequenced input: peripheral blood. The receptor set was obtained from an older man with acute or convalescent COVID-19.

V usage is TRBV30 and J usage is TRBJ1-4; maybe TRBD1 (6 bases). The CDR3 spans 13 residues. Trimming pared 4 bases from V and 3 bases from J, leaving 9 bases between. Germline CDR1 is GTSNPN and CDR2 is SVGIG (reference sequence). CDR3 DNA sequence: TGTGCCTGGAACGGGGGGCCTAATGAAAAACTGTTTTTT. As protein: CAWNGGPNEKLFF.

The rearrangement joins TRBV27 to TRBJ1-3, with no clear D. This CDR3 is built from 17 residues. V was trimmed by 0 bases and J by 0 bases, leaving 12 bases between them. CDR1 is MNHEY, CDR2 SMNVEV, per germline (reference sequence). The CDR3 sequence is CASSLSSAGGSGNTIYF. The CDR3 nucleotides are TGTGCCAGCAGTTTATCCTCCGCCGGTGGCTCTGGAAACACCATATATTTT.

The chain employs TRBV30 and TRBJ2-7; 9 bases fit TRBD1. Germline CDR1 reads GTSNPN; CDR2 reads SVGIG (reference sequence). The CDR3 length is 13 residues. The junction had 5 bases not matched to a gene; V was cut back by 5 bases and J by 3 bases. DNA for the CDR3: TGTGCCTGGGGGACAGGGTGGGACTACGAGCAGTACTTC. It encodes CAWGTGWDYEQYF.